The 18 T cell receptor beta chains below were found in one sample sequenced in a study of regulatory T cells in long-lasting Graves disease. Construction of the TCR beta libraries employed iRepertoire HTBI primers in conjunction with Arm-PCR of CDR3 regions. TCRdb itself ran the multiplex PCR reads through MiXCR, one entry per CDR3 protein. The table records hundreds of thousands of distinct CDR3 sequences, roughly 13% of them present only once. Time point described: newly diagnosed GD, antithyroid drugs for less than 3 months. PBMCs were the source of the RNA used for TCR sequencing. The data also belong to a second study, concerning T cells in Graves' hyperthyroidism and ophthalmopathy.

Sequences were derived from peripheral blood mononuclear cells (PBMCs), sampled at new diagnosis, from a patient treated with antithyroid drugs. The receptors stem from a young man with Graves disease.

Remarks on this clonotype: A read error is possible here, since a much larger clone lies one base away. The chain employs TRBV3-1 and TRBJ2-3; D remains ambiguous. Germline CDR1 reads LGHDT; CDR2 reads YNNKEL (reference sequence). With 4 bases removed from V and 10 bases from J, the gap between germline ends came to 18 bases. The CDR3 runs 14 residues. CDR3 DNA sequence: TGTGCCAGCAGCCTACGGGCCCAGCAGCAGGCGCAGTATTTT. Protein product: CASSLRAQQQAQYF.

This clonotype was seen a handful of times. The chain links TRBV6-1 to TRBJ2-6, with 8 positions matching TRBD1. The CDR3 contains 17 residues. CDR1 is MNHNS and CDR2 is SASEGT in the germline V gene. J was trimmed by 4 bases and V by 4 bases; bases with no gene match: 9. DNA of the CDR3: TGTGCCAGCAGTGTCAGACAGGGGAGCTTCGGGGCCAACGTCCTGACTTTC. It translates to CASSVRQGSFGANVLTF.

This clonotype was detected many times. The chain joins TRBV3-1 to TRBJ2-7, with unresolved D. Germline CDR1 is LGHDT and CDR2 is YNNKEL (reference sequence). The CDR3 spans 12 residues. V was clipped by 0 bases and J by 5 bases, with 5 bases between them. In DNA form, the CDR3 reads TGTGCCAGCAGCCAAGATCCGCACGAGCAGTACTTC. This gives the protein CASSQDPHEQYF.

This clonotype was counted many times. The chain couples TRBV27 to TRBJ2-1, with 8 bases that match TRBD2. With V trimmed by 5 bases and J by 7 bases, 13 bases remained unmatched. The CDR3 consists of 16 residues. Germline V lookup: CDR1 MNHEY, CDR2 SMNVEV (reference sequence). The CDR3 spells CASSPPGTRPTNEQFF. The CDR3 bases are TGTGCCAGCAGTCCTCCCGGGACTAGACCTACTAATGAGCAGTTCTTC.

This clonotype was observed a handful of times. The chain uses TRBV19 and TRBJ1-5; 8 bases are a match to TRBD1. Germline CDR1 is LNHDA and CDR2 is SQIVND (reference sequence). After removal of 1 base from V and 9 bases from J, the junction contained 11 bases not matched to a gene. The length of the CDR3 is 16 residues. In nucleotides, the CDR3 is TGTGCCAGTAGTATAGCCCCCAGGGGGCGAGGGGGGCCCCAGCATTTT. Translation gives CASSIAPRGRGGPQHF.

In this sample, this clonotype turned up a few times. The rearrangement joins TRBV30 to TRBJ2-2, with D possibly being TRBD1 (6 bases). Germline V gives CDR1 GTSNPN, CDR2 SVGIG (reference sequence). The CDR3 contains 15 residues. Trimming took off 2 bases at V and 1 base at J, with 11 bases between the two ends. The CDR3 loop reads CAWSSGQLNTGELFF. The CDR3 nucleotides read TGTGCCTGGAGTTCTGGACAGTTGAACACCGGGGAGCTGTTTTTT.

This clonotype was counted many times. The chain has TRBV27 and TRBJ2-5; 11 nucleotides align to TRBD2. CDR1 and CDR2 from the germline V gene are MNHEY and SMNVEV (reference sequence). Unmatched junction bases numbered 10, after V lost 2 bases and J lost 2 bases. The CDR3 runs to 18 residues. CDR3 sequence reads: CASSLKPGRLAGQETQYF. CDR3 DNA sequence: TGTGCCAGCAGTTTAAAACCCGGGAGACTAGCGGGGCAAGAGACCCAGTACTTC.

As for this clonotype: Possible read error: a much larger clone is one base away. This chain connects TRBV6-1 to TRBJ2-3; perhaps TRBD2 as D (6 bases). V was trimmed by 5 bases and J by 14 bases, leaving 20 bases between them. The CDR3 runs 13 residues. Germline lookup yields CDR1 MNHNS and CDR2 SASEGT. The chain's CDR3 is CASSMGGSEGRYF. The DNA of the CDR3 is TGTGCCAGCAGTATGGGGGGATCGGAAGGGCGGTATTTT.

This clonotype was observed at least ten times. This chain connects TRBV29-1 to TRBJ2-7, with TRBD2 matching 10 bases. After removal of 1 base from V and 5 bases from J, the junction contained 11 bases not matched to a gene. The length of the CDR3 is 16 residues. CDR1 SQVTM and CDR2 ANQGSEA come from the germline V gene. CDR3 sequence reads: CSVEAVASGSIDEQYF. CDR3 bases: TGCAGCGTTGAAGCGGTGGCTAGCGGGAGTATCGACGAGCAGTACTTC.

This clonotype was detected many times. The chain carries TRBV5-1 and TRBJ2-6; no firm D call. Germline assignment: CDR1 SGHRS and CDR2 YFSETQ. V lost 4 bases to trimming and J lost 0 bases, with 8 bases between them. The CDR3 is made up of 15 amino acids. In DNA form, the CDR3 reads TGCGCCAGCAGCCTTCCGGGCTCTGGGGCCAACGTCCTGACTTTC. The encoded protein is CASSLPGSGANVLTF.

The chain joins TRBV6-2 or TRBV6-3 to TRBJ2-2; D unresolved. Trimming pared 6 bases from V and 7 bases from J, leaving 18 bases between. The CDR3 is 15 amino acids. CDR1 is MNHEY, CDR2 SVGEGT, per germline. CDR3 sequence: CASSLGRHTGGELFF. Written as DNA, the CDR3 is TGTGCCAGCAGCCTTGGACGTCACACGGGCGGGGAGCTGTTTTTT.

This clonotype appeared many times. The V call is TRBV2, the J call TRBJ1-4, with 8 bases identical to TRBD1. The CDR3 is 13 amino acids. Trimming took 11 bases from V and 12 from J; bases not matched to a gene: 14. The germline CDR1 and CDR2 sequences are SNHLY and FYNNEI. The CDR3 DNA reads as TGTGCCGGACTCCGGACAGGGTTCGAGGAACTGTTTTTT. Its protein is CAGLRTGFEELFF.

The V gene is TRBV3-1, the J gene TRBJ2-7, with a tentative D call TRBD1 (5 bases). Trimming removed 4 bases from V and 3 bases from J, with 7 bases in between. The CDR3 is 12 amino acids. Germline V gene data show CDR1 as LGHDT and CDR2 as YNNKEL (reference sequence). The chain's CDR3 is CASSPGHYEQYF. The CDR3 coding sequence is TGTGCCAGCAGCCCAGGGCACTACGAGCAGTACTTC.

This clonotype was picked up a small number of times. The chain has TRBV19 and TRBJ2-3, with D perhaps TRBD1 or TRBD2 (5 bases each). This CDR3 contains 15 residues. Germline CDR1 is LNHDA and CDR2 is SQIVND (reference sequence). Trimming cost V 6 bases and J 6 bases, with 19 bases left between them. The DNA of the CDR3 is TGTGCCAGTAGCCGGGACGGCAGGGAAGCGGATACGCAGTATTTT. Translating gives CASSRDGREADTQYF.

This clonotype was seen ten or more times. The genes are TRBV27 and TRBJ1-6, with D uncertain. Trimming took off 5 bases at V and 0 bases at J, with 5 bases between the two ends. Germline CDR1 and CDR2: MNHEY and SMNVEV (reference sequence). The CDR3 extends over 14 amino acids. CDR3 bases: TGTGCCAGCAGTCCGAGCTCCTATAATTCACCCCTCCACTTT. Translated, it gives CASSPSSYNSPLHF.

CDR3 region: CASSRGLADANTGELFF. CDR3 DNA sequence: TGTGCCAGCAGCAGAGGGCTAGCGGACGCGAACACCGGGGAGCTGTTTTTT. This chain uses TRBV5-6 with TRBJ2-2; TRBD2 matches 7 bases. The CDR3 runs to 17 residues. The germline V gene has CDR1 SGHDT and CDR2 YYEEEE. The V and J ends lost 4 bases and 0 bases, in that order; junction bases with no gene match: 9.

This clonotype has ten or more counts. This chain joins TRBV15 and TRBJ2-7, with D possibly TRBD2 on 6 matching bases. CDR3 length: 14 amino acids. V shed 11 bases and J shed 1 base, with 18 bases lying between them. Germline CDR1 LNHNV, CDR2 YYDKDF (reference sequence). The CDR3 coding sequence is TGTGCCGCCTCTGGCCCGGGACTTTCCTACGAGCAGTACTTC. Encoded protein: CAASGPGLSYEQYF.

The table lists this clonotype with many counts. The V gene is TRBV27, the J gene TRBJ1-2, with 11 bases identical to TRBD1. The CDR3 has 14 residues. Germline V gives CDR1 MNHEY, CDR2 SMNVEV (reference sequence). Germline trimming cut 6 bases from V and 8 bases from J; bases unmatched to any gene: 8. CDR3 loop: CASRYTGQGGGYTF. CDR3 bases: TGTGCCAGCAGATACACGGGACAGGGGGGGGGCTACACCTTC.